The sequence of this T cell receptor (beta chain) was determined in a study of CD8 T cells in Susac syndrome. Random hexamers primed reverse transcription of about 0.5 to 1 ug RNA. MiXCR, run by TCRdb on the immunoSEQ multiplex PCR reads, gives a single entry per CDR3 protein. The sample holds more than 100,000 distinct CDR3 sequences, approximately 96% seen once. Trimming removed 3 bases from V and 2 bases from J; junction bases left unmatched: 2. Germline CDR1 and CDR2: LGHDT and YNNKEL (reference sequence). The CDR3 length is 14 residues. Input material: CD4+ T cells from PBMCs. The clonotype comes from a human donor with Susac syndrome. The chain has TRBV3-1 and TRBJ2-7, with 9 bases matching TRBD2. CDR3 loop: CASSHAGGPYEQYF. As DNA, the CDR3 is TGTGCCAGCAGCCATGCGGGAGGGCCCTACGAGCAGTACTTC.